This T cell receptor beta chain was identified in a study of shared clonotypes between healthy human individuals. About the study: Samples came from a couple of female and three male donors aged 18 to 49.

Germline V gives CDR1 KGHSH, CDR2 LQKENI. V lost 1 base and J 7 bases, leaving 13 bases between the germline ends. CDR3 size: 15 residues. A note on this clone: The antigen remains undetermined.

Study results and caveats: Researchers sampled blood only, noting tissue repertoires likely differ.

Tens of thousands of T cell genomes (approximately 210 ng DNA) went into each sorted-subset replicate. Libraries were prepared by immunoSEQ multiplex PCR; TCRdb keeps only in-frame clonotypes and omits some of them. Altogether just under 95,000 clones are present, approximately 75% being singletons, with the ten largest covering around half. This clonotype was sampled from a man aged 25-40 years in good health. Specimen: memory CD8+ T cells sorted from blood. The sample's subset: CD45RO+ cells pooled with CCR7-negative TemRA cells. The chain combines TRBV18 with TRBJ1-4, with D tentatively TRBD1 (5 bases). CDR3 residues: CASSPRGRAGEKLFF. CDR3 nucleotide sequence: TGTGCCAGCTCACCACGTGGCAGGGCGGGTGAAAAACTGTTTTTT.